This T cell receptor (beta chain) was identified during a study of T cells after yellow fever vaccination. General study findings and limits: The CD4 and CD8 compartments had a small share of their clonotypes in common. Peak timing came faster in the weaker secondary response, day 5 versus 15.

This clonotype was found many times. The antigen is unknown. TCRdb re-called the 5' RACE reads with MiXCR, one entry per CDR3 protein. Seen here are a few hundred thousand distinct CDR3 sequences, 6.5% to 8.5% observed once, and the top ten hold about 0.9%. Per the germline V gene, CDR1 is MNHEY and CDR2 is SVGEGT. The ends were cut back, 8 bases at V and 0 bases at J, with 11 bases in the middle. The CDR3 spans 14 residues. Sequenced material: CD4+ T cells sorted from PBMCs, taken 15 days after the yellow fever booster vaccination. The V gene is TRBV6-2 or TRBV6-3, the J gene TRBJ2-1, with D possibly being TRBD1 (5 bases). This receptor was obtained from a man aged 25-40 years who received the YFV17D yellow fever vaccine. This CDR3 reads CASGDSRSYNEQFF. The CDR3 nucleotides read TGTGCCAGCGGAGACAGTCGCTCCTACAATGAGCAGTTCTTC.